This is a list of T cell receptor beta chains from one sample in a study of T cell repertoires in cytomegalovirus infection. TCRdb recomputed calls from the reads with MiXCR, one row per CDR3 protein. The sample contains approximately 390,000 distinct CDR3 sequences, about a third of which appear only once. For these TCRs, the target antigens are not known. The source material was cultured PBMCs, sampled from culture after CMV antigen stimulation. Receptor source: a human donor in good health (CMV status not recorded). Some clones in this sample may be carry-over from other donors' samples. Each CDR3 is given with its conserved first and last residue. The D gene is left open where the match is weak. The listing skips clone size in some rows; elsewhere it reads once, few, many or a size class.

CDR3aa: CATSRTAIGNTGELFF; CDR3nt: TGTGCCACCAGCAGAACGGCAATCGGGAACACCGGGGAGCTGTTTTTT; abundance: NA; v_gene: TRBV15; j_gene: TRBJ2-2; d_gene: NA
CDR3aa: CASSLWADEPYDEQFF; CDR3nt: TGTGCCAGCAGTTTATGGGCGGACGAACCCTACGATGAGCAGTTCTTC; abundance: NA; v_gene: TRBV27; j_gene: TRBJ2-1; d_gene: NA
CDR3aa: CASSSGQGYQPQHF; CDR3nt: TGTGCCAGCAGTTCGGGACAGGGTTATCAGCCCCAGCATTTT; abundance: NA; v_gene: TRBV28; j_gene: TRBJ1-5; d_gene: TRBD1
CDR3aa: CASRLQGGSYNEQFF; CDR3nt: TGCGCCAGCAGGCTACAGGGAGGCTCCTACAATGAGCAGTTCTTC; abundance: NA; v_gene: TRBV5-1; j_gene: TRBJ2-1; d_gene: NA
CDR3aa: CASTPGGLAPHEQYF; CDR3nt: TGTGCCAGCACCCCAGGGGGACTAGCACCCCACGAGCAGTACTTC; abundance: NA; v_gene: TRBV28; j_gene: TRBJ2-7; d_gene: TRBD2
CDR3aa: CASSSKRGTLTYHYNEQFF; CDR3nt: TGCGCCAGCAGCTCAAAGAGGGGGACTCTCACCTATCACTACAATGAGCAGTTCTTC; abundance: few; v_gene: TRBV5-1; j_gene: TRBJ2-1; d_gene: NA
CDR3aa: CASSLEGASADTQYF; CDR3nt: TGTGCCAGCAGCTTAGAGGGGGCTAGCGCTGATACGCAGTATTTT; abundance: NA; v_gene: TRBV7-2; j_gene: TRBJ2-3; d_gene: NA
CDR3aa: CAISPGLAVNNEQFF; CDR3nt: TGTGCCATCAGCCCGGGACTAGCGGTGAACAATGAGCAGTTCTTC; abundance: NA; v_gene: TRBV10-3; j_gene: TRBJ2-1; d_gene: TRBD2
CDR3aa: CASSPGFSNNQPQHF; CDR3nt: TGCGCCAGCAGCCCCGGGTTTTCAAACAATCAGCCCCAGCATTTT; abundance: NA; v_gene: TRBV5-1; j_gene: TRBJ1-5; d_gene: NA
CDR3aa: CASSQGRYGYTF; CDR3nt: TGCGCCAGCAGCCAAGGAAGGTACGGCTACACCTTC; abundance: few; v_gene: TRBV4-1; j_gene: TRBJ1-2; d_gene: NA
CDR3aa: CASSFLAGWNEQFF; CDR3nt: TGTGCCAGCAGTTTCCTAGCGGGATGGAATGAGCAGTTCTTC; abundance: once; v_gene: TRBV12-3/TRBV12-4; j_gene: TRBJ2-1; d_gene: TRBD2
CDR3aa: CASSSLDRGQRGEAFF; CDR3nt: TGTGCCAGCAGCTCATTAGACAGGGGCCAACGAGGTGAAGCTTTCTTT; abundance: few; v_gene: TRBV7-8; j_gene: TRBJ1-1; d_gene: TRBD1
CDR3aa: CASSQDISYRGLVQYF; CDR3nt: TGCGCCAGCAGCCAAGATATAAGTTATAGGGGACTAGTACAGTATTTT; abundance: NA; v_gene: TRBV4-1; j_gene: TRBJ2-3; d_gene: TRBD2
CDR3aa: CASSGATGYNQPQHF; CDR3nt: TGTGCCAGCAGTGGAGCTACAGGTTACAATCAGCCCCAGCATTTT; abundance: few; v_gene: TRBV28; j_gene: TRBJ1-5; d_gene: NA
CDR3aa: CASAIAGVADTQYF; CDR3nt: TGTGCCAGCGCGATAGCGGGAGTAGCAGATACGCAGTATTTT; abundance: few; v_gene: TRBV7-2; j_gene: TRBJ2-3; d_gene: TRBD2
CDR3aa: CASTPGHNNSPLHF; CDR3nt: TGTGCCAGTACCCCGGGACATAATAATTCACCCCTCCACTTT; abundance: NA; v_gene: TRBV19; j_gene: TRBJ1-6; d_gene: NA
CDR3aa: CASSGQVNTEAFF; CDR3nt: TGTGCCAGCAGCGGTCAAGTGAACACTGAAGCTTTCTTT; abundance: many; v_gene: TRBV9; j_gene: TRBJ1-1; d_gene: NA
CDR3aa: CASSLDIWGPIGYTF; CDR3nt: TGTGCCAGCAGCTTAGATATATGGGGACCGATTGGCTACACCTTC; abundance: NA; v_gene: TRBV7-2; j_gene: TRBJ1-2; d_gene: NA